The rows below give T cell receptor beta chains drawn from one sample of a study of response to subunit inactivated influenza vaccine. TCRdb used MiXCR to reprocess the RT-PCR reads, holding one entry per CDR3 protein. The sample has under 500,000 distinct CDR3 sequences, approximately 10% seen once. The source material was PBMCs from blood, sampled 35 to 45 days after vaccination. These receptors all come from a man aged 50-60 years who received an inactivated influenza vaccine. Each CDR3 is given with its conserved first and last residue. The D gene is left open where the match is weak.

len	j_gene	v_gene	d_gene	CDR3aa
13	TRBJ1-2	TRBV5-1	.	CASSFHSDYGYTF
16	TRBJ2-6	TRBV10-3	TRBD2	CAISESSGGVANVLTF
12	TRBJ2-6	TRBV29-1	.	CSMRDWANVLTF
17	TRBJ2-6	TRBV4-3	.	CASSQEVGFSGANVLTF
15	TRBJ2-3	TRBV12-3/TRBV12-4	.	CASSFSGISTDTQYF
14	TRBJ2-3	TRBV4-2	.	CASRSFVVADTQYF
16	TRBJ2-5	TRBV7-8	TRBD2	CASGVRLAGGRETQYF
18	TRBJ1-1	TRBV14	.	CASIEWGKGRVYDTEAFF
15	TRBJ2-2	TRBV20-1	TRBD2	CSARRLAGATGELFF
12	TRBJ2-1	TRBV7-2	TRBD1	CASTLQGNEQFF
15	TRBJ2-4	TRBV7-9	TRBD1	CASSLALDRVNIQYF
15	TRBJ1-6	TRBV18	.	CASSPRSQSDSDLHF
16	TRBJ2-1	TRBV7-9	.	CASSSIWGASYNEQFF
14	TRBJ1-2	TRBV12-3/TRBV12-4	.	CASSLIGEGYGYTF
14	TRBJ2-4	TRBV5-1	.	CASRTDLTRNIQYF
20	TRBJ1-1	TRBV11-1	TRBD1	CASSLAYGTGDQDMNTEAFF
13	TRBJ2-1	TRBV2	.	CANERSDRREQFF
15	TRBJ2-1	TRBV20-1	.	CSAVAGQGFHNEQFF
19	TRBJ2-2	TRBV6-5	TRBD1	CASSYRGQVLVGSAGELFF
13	TRBJ1-1	TRBV15	TRBD1	CATSRSRGTEAFF
16	TRBJ2-3	TRBV5-1	.	CASSKILRGSTDTQYF
16	TRBJ2-2	TRBV2	TRBD1	CASSLTGGRSTGELFF
13	TRBJ1-5	TRBV12-3/TRBV12-4	.	CASSFFSNQPQHF
17	TRBJ2-1	TRBV19	TRBD2	CASTLSWASGYYNEQFF
16	TRBJ2-3	TRBV27	TRBD2	CASSPLRTSGTDTQYF
16	TRBJ2-1	TRBV4-1	TRBD1	CASSQERDRGDHEQFF
12	TRBJ2-1	TRBV10-3	TRBD2	CAISATSDEQFF
18	TRBJ2-2	TRBV12-3/TRBV12-4	TRBD2	CASSPRYYGGGVDGELFF
14	TRBJ1-4	TRBV12-3/TRBV12-4	.	CASSLGMGNEKLFF
14	TRBJ2-7	TRBV12-3/TRBV12-4	TRBD2	CASGPGLAGDEQYF
16	TRBJ2-1	TRBV7-6	TRBD2	CASSPLSGGAFNEQFF
13	TRBJ2-1	TRBV7-9	.	CASSSNQYNEQFF
15	TRBJ2-6	TRBV12-3/TRBV12-4	.	CASSFGYSGANVLTF
13	TRBJ1-5	TRBV7-2	.	CASSIKADQPQHF
13	TRBJ2-1	TRBV29-1	TRBD1	CSARQGLANEQFF
13	TRBJ2-7	TRBV7-2	.	CASSLGRAREQYF
15	TRBJ2-5	TRBV3-1	.	CASSQPGILAQTQYF
16	TRBJ2-7	TRBV6-5	TRBD2	CASSLGTSGSYYEQYF
16	TRBJ2-3	TRBV5-4	.	CASSLDRDSSTDTQYF
13	TRBJ1-1	TRBV15	.	CATSRDPEGEAFF
15	TRBJ2-5	TRBV7-2	.	CASSGGAGLRETQYF
13	TRBJ1-1	TRBV6-1	.	CASSDRVNTEAFF
15	TRBJ1-3	TRBV20-1	TRBD1	CSAGGQPGSGNTIYF
14	TRBJ2-7	TRBV15	.	CATRYQSSSYEQYF